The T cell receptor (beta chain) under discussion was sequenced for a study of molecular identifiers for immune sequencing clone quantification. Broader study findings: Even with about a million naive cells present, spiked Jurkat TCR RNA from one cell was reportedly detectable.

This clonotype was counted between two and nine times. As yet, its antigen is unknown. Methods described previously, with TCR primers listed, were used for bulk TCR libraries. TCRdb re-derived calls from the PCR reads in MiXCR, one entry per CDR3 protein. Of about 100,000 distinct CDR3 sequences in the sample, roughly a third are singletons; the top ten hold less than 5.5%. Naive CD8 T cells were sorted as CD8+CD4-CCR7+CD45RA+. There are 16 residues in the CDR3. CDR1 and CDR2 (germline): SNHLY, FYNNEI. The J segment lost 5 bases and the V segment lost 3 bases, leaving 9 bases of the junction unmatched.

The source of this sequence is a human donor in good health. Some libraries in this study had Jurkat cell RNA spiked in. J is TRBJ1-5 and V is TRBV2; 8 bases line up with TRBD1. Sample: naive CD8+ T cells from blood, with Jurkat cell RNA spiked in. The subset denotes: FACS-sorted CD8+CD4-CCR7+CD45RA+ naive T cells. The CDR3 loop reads CASSDPLDRGDQPQHF. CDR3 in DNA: TGTGCCAGCAGTGACCCCCTCGACAGGGGAGATCAGCCCCAGCATTTT.